The TCR beta chain described here comes from a study of CD8 T cells in ankylosing spondylitis (dated by TCRdb to 2017 to 2019). For the wider study: The study profiled T cell receptor beta repertoires in healthy donors and ankylosing spondylitis patients to find disease-linked TCR variants. The whole study cohort included 85 to 120 healthy donors and roughly 24 ankylosing spondylitis patients. Peripheral blood was sampled, and synovial fluid was additionally collected from ankylosing spondylitis patients.

Results and caveats for the whole study, not just this receptor: Some of the motif variants had been reported before in the synovial fluid and blood of reactive arthritis patients, a finding that suggests common disease-initiation mechanisms. Significant enrichment of the disease-linked clones was reported in matched synovial fluid samples from ankylosing spondylitis patients. In peripheral blood, the disease-linked clones were found at relatively low frequencies and had a CD8+ phenotype. A TCR beta motif of eight highly homologous amino acid variants appeared characteristic of blood from ankylosing spondylitis patients.

TCRdb lists the instrument as Illumina HiSeq 2500. Quantitative 5'-RACE with molecular barcodes was the method used to prepare the TCR beta libraries. Turning to the authors' computational methods: To identify disease-linked TCR variants, a new computational method was used, one built on a probabilistic model of VDJ rearrangement. TCRdb ran its own pipeline on the public reads, namely fastp trimming at Q25 and MiXCR clone calling, and kept in-frame beta chains. Each entry merges the rows of one CDR3 protein and shows their most common DNA and genes. TCRdb, not the original authors, processed these V and J calls. The sample table shows about 90,000 distinct CDR3 sequences, and about 9% are seen once. Around 30% of the sample comes from the top ten. CDR1 and CDR2 (SGDLS, YYNGEE) derive from the germline V gene. The CDR3 runs 15 amino acids, cysteine and phenylalanine included. Just the 45-base CDR3 DNA is kept, in frame starting at base 1. The germline V end is reduced by 2 bases and the J end by 3 bases; junction bases left unmatched: 3.

This clonotype was picked up a small number of times. This clone's antigen is unknown. Base qualities are not provided; no much larger clone lies one nucleotide away. The source of this sequence is a male donor with ankylosing spondylitis. Material for sequencing was blood, either unsorted or a sorted T cell fraction (not recorded which). The sequence joins TRBV9 to TRBJ1-2, and 11 junctional nucleotides match TRBD1. CDR3 sequence: CASSVGQGAHYGYTF. The bases are TGTGCCAGCAGCGTTGGACAGGGGGCTCACTATGGCTACACCTTC.